This T cell receptor beta chain was retrieved from a study of T cell clonotyping in hematopoietic cell transplantation. Sequencing used immunoSEQ multiplex PCR; TCRdb keeps in-frame clones, though not all of them. Among approximately 4,300 clones, approximately 95% were seen once, and the ten largest hold roughly 0.93%. V was clipped by 4 bases and J by 2 bases, with 25 bases between them. Germline CDR1 is SGHDT and CDR2 is YYEEEE. This CDR3 contains 18 residues. The chain employs TRBV5-6 and TRBJ2-7; D remains ambiguous. The TCR originated in a male patient aged 45-60 years who had an allogeneic stem cell transplant from a related donor, so the T cells may come from the graft donor. Some clones in this sample may be carry-over from other donors' samples. The specimen comprised PBMCs, sampled 30 days after allogeneic stem cell transplant. The CDR3 protein is CASSPNPWVGNLPYEQYF. The CDR3 DNA follows: TGTGCCAGCAGCCCCAATCCCTGGGTGGGGAATTTACCCTACGAGCAGTACTTC.